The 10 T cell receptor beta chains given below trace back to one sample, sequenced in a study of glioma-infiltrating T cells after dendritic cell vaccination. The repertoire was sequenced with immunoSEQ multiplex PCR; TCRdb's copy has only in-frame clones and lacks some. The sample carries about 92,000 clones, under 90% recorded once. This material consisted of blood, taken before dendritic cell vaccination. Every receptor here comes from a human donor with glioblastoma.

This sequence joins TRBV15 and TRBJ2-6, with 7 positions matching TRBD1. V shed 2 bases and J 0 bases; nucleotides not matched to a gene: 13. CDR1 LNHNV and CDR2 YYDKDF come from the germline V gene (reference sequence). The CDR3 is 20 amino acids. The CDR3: CATSRRLDRALRSGANVLTF. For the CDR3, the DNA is TGTGCCACCAGCAGACGTCTTGACAGGGCTCTTCGCTCTGGGGCCAACGTCCTGACTTTC.

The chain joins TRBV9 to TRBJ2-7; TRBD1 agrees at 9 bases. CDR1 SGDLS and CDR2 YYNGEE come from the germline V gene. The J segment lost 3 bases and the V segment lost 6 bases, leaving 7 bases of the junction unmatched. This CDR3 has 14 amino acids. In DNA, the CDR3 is TGTGCCAGCAATAAGGGACAGGGCATCTACGAGCAGTACTTC. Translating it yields CASNKGQGIYEQYF.

The CDR3 loop is CASGLLWSSSYEQYF. The CDR3 bases are TGTGCCAGCGGACTCCTTTGGAGCAGCTCCTACGAGCAGTACTTC. The chain joins TRBV28 to TRBJ2-7; D is possibly TRBD2 (5 bases). The CDR3 is made up of 15 amino acids. The V and J ends lost 8 bases and 0 bases respectively, with 17 bases between them. CDR1 is MDHEN, CDR2 SYDVKM, per germline.

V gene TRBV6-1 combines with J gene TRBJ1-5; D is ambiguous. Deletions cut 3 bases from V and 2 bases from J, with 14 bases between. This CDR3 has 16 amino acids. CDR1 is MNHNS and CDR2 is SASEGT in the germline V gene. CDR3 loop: CASSELWTSGNQPQHF. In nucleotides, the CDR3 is TGTGCCAGCAGTGAGCTCTGGACTTCGGGCAATCAGCCCCAGCATTTT.

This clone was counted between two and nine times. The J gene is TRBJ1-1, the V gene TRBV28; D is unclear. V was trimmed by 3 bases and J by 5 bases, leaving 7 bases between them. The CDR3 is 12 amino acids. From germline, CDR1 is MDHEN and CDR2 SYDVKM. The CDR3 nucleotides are TGTGCCAGCAGTTTGCGGCGTACTGAAGCTTTCTTT. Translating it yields CASSLRRTEAFF.

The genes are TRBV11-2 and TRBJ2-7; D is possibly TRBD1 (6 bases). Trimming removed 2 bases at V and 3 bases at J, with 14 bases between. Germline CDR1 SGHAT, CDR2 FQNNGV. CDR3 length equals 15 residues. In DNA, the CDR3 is TGTGCCAGCAGCTTAAAGGGGGACGGCTTCTACGAGCAGTACTTC. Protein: CASSLKGDGFYEQYF. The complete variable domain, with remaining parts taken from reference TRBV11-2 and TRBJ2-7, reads EAGVAQSPRYKIIEKRQSVAFWCNPISGHATLYWYQQILGQGPKLLIQFQNNGVVDDSQLPKDRFSAERLKGVDSTLKIQPAKLEDSAVYLCASSLKGDGFYEQYFGPGTRLTVT.

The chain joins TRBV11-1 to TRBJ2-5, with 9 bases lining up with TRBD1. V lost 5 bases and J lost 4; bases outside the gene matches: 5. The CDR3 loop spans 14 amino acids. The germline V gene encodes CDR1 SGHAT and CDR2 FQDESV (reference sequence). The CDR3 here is CASSGQGRGETQYF. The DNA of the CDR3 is TGTGCCAGCAGCGGACAGGGGAGAGGAGAGACCCAGTACTTC.

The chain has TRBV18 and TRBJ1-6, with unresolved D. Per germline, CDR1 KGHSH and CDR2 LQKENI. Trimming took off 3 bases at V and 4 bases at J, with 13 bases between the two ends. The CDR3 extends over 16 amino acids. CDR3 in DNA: TGTGCCAGCTCACCTACTCCCTTTCCTTATAATTCACCCCTCCACTTT. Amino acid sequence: CASSPTPFPYNSPLHF.

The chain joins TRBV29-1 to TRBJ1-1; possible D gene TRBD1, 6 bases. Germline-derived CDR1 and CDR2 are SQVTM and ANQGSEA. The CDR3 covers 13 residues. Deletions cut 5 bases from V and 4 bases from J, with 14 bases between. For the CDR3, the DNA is TGCAGCGTTTGGTTCAGGGGAAGCACTGAAGCTTTCTTT. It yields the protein CSVWFRGSTEAFF.

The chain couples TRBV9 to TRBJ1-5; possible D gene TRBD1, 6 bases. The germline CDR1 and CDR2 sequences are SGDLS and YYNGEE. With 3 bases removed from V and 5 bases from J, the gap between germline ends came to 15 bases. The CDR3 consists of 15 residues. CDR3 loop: CASSAGGAPDQPQHF. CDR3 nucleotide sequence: TGTGCCAGCAGCGCGGGGGGGGCCCCCGATCAGCCCCAGCATTTT.